The 3 T cell receptor beta chains presented below share a single source sample, sequenced in a study of cytomegalovirus exposure and HLA in healthy donors. A multiplex PCR was run with 60 Vbeta primers and 13 Jbeta primers. The data were produced by immunoSEQ multiplex PCR, yet TCRdb's version contains in-frame clones alone and is incomplete. The sample consists of over 100,000 clones, roughly 78% of them appearing once. What was sequenced was PBMCs. The receptors here all came from a man aged 30 to 45 in good health and CMV-seronegative.

This sequence joins TRBV4-3 and TRBJ1-3; no firm D call. V shed 0 bases and J shed 0 bases, with 9 bases lying between them. From germline, CDR1 is LGHNA and CDR2 YSLEER. The CDR3 length is 16 residues. The CDR3 DNA is TGCGCCAGCAGCCAAGACTACCTGAGCTCTGGAAACACCATATATTTT. Amino acid sequence: CASSQDYLSSGNTIYF.

This clone was seen a handful of times. The chain couples TRBV13 to TRBJ2-1; 9 bases are a match to TRBD2. Per germline, CDR1 PRHDT and CDR2 FYEKMQ (reference sequence). J lost 8 bases, V lost 5 bases, and 13 bases had no gene match. The length of the CDR3 is 16 residues. The CDR3: CASSTYSGRGSHEQFF. The CDR3 coding sequence is TGTGCCAGCAGCACCTATAGCGGGAGAGGATCCCATGAGCAGTTCTTC.

The V gene is TRBV2, the J gene TRBJ2-1; 7 positions match TRBD2. Germline assignment: CDR1 SNHLY and CDR2 FYNNEI. CDR3 length equals 16 residues. Losses at the gene ends were 1 base for V and 7 bases for J; bases not matched to a gene: 10. The DNA of the CDR3 is TGTGCCAGCAGTGAAGTCGGGGGGTTGAGGTCAAATGAGCAGTTCTTC. The encoded protein is CASSEVGGLRSNEQFF.